This TCR beta chain came from a study of blood T cell repertoires in COVID-19. Study details: The origin of the acute and convalescent COVID-19 samples was the United States, Italy and Spain. PBMCs, B-cell-depleted T cells, or T cells were the source of the cDNA or gDNA that made up the material.

This CDR3 region has 16 residues. CDR1 is SGHKS, CDR2 YYEKEE, per germline (reference sequence). Deletions cut 1 base from V and 5 bases from J, with 18 bases between. Original data processing: Amplification of reference gene primers was used by the study to estimate nucleated cell counts. The repertoire was sequenced with immunoSEQ multiplex PCR; TCRdb's copy has only in-frame clones and lacks some. V and J calls and clone size follow that table, whereas D and trimming were derived from the DNA. This sample has roughly 160,000 clones, with around 86% found just once. The V gene is TRBV5-5, the J gene TRBJ2-5; D ambiguous. The sample consisted of peripheral blood. This sequence was found in a man aged 55-75 years with COVID-19, enrolled during active disease. CDR3 sequence (DNA): TGTGCCAGCAGCTTGTTTTGGCAGGCCAGCCGGGAGACCCAGTACTTC. This codes for CASSLFWQASRETQYF.